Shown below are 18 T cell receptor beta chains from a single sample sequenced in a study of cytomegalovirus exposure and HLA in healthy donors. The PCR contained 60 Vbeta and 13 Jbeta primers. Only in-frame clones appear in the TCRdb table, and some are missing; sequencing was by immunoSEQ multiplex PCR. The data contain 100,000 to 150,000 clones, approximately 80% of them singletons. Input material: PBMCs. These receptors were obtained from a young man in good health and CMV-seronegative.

In nucleotides, the CDR3 is TGTGCCAGTATTGGTGGGGGGGCAATCTACAATGAGCAGTTCTTC. Amino acid sequence: CASIGGGAIYNEQFF. The J gene is TRBJ2-1, the V gene TRBV19; TRBD2 might be the D (7 bases). The germline gives CDR1 LNHDA, CDR2 SQIVND (reference sequence). Trimming pared 7 bases from V and 3 bases from J, leaving 16 bases between. CDR3 length: 15 amino acids.

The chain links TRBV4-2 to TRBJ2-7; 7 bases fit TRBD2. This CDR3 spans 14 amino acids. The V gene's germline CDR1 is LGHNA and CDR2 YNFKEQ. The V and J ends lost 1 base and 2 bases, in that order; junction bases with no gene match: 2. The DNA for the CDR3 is TGTGCCAGCAGCCAAGTAGCGGGTACCTACGAGCAGTACTTC. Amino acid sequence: CASSQVAGTYEQYF.

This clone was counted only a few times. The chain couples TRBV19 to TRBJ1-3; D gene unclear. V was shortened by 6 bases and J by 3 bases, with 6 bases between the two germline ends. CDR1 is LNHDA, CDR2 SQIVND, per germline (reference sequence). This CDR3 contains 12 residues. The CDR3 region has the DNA TGTGCCAGTAGGAGAGATGGAAACACCATATATTTT. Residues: CASRRDGNTIYF.

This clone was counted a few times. The DNA of the CDR3 is TGTGCCAGCAGCTTAGGGGGCGGGGGGGCCGGTGAGACCCAGTACTTC. This gives the protein CASSLGGGGAGETQYF. This rearrangement joins TRBV7-6 to TRBJ2-5; TRBD2 matches at 9 bases. Germline CDR1 reads SGHVS; CDR2 reads FNYEAQ. V shed 1 base, J shed 5 bases, and the junction held 8 bases outside the gene matches. CDR3 size: 16 residues.

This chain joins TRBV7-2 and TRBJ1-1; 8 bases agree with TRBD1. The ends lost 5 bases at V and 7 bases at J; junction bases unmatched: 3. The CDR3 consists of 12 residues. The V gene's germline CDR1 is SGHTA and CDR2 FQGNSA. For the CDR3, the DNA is TGTGCCAGCAGCGGGGACAGGATTGAAGCTTTCTTT. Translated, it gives CASSGDRIEAFF. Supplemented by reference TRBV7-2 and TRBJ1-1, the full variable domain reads GAGVSQSPSNKVTEKGKDVELRCDPISGHTALYWYRQSLGQGLEFLIYFQGNSAPDKSGLPSDRFSAERTGGSVSTLTIQRTQQEDSAVYLCASSGDRIEAFFGQGTRLTVV.

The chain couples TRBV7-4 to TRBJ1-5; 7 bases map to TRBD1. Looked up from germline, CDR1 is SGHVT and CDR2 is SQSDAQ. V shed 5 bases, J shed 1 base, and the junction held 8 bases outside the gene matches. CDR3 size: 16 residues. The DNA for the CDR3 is TGTGCCAGCAGCCGCCTTGGGACAGCCAGCAATCAGCCCCAGCATTTT. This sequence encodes CASSRLGTASNQPQHF.

In DNA, the CDR3 is TGTGCCACCAGCAGGCGGCGGGACAGGGTGGACGAGCAGTACTTC. Protein sequence: CATSRRRDRVDEQYF. V and J are TRBV15 and TRBJ2-7; TRBD1 matches 9 bases. Germline CDR1 LNHNV, CDR2 YYDKDF (reference sequence). Trimming removed 3 bases from V and 5 bases from J; junction bases left unmatched: 8. The CDR3 consists of 15 residues.

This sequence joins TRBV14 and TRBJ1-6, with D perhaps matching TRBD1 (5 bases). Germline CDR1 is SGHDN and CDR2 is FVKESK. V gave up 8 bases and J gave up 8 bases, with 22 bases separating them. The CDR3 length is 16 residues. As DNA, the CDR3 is TGTGCCAGCGAATCACGGCAGCAGGGTGGGGATTCACCCCTCCACTTT. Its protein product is CASESRQQGGDSPLHF.

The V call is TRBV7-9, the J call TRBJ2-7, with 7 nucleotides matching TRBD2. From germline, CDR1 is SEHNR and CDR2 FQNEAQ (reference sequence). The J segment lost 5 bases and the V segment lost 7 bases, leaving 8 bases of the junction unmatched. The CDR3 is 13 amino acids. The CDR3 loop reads CASNGGIHHEQYF. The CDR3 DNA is TGTGCCAGCAACGGGGGGATTCACCACGAGCAGTACTTC.

The CDR3 region has the DNA TGCAGCGTTGCCGGAGTAGCTGGGGCCAACGTCCTGACTTTC. This codes for CSVAGVAGANVLTF. The chain links TRBV29-1 to TRBJ2-6; D gene unclear. The CDR3 covers 14 residues. Trimming took 4 bases from V and 2 from J, leaving 9 bases between them. The germline CDR1 and CDR2 sequences are SQVTM and ANQGSEA. Full variable domain (missing parts from reference TRBV29-1 and TRBJ2-6): SAVISQKPSRDICQRGTSLTIQCQVDSQVTMMFWYRQQPGQSLTLIATANQGSEATYESGFVIDKFPISRPNLTFSTLTVSNMSPEDSSIYLCSVAGVAGANVLTFGAGSRLTVL.

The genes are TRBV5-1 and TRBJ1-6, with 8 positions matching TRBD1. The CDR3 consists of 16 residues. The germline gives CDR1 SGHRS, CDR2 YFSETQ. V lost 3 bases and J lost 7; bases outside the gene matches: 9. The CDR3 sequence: CASSSLGQEVNSPLHF. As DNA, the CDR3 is TGCGCCAGCAGCTCACTGGGACAGGAGGTAAATTCACCCCTCCACTTT.

The CDR3 DNA follows: TGTGCCATCACCAATCGACAGGGCGGCATGAACACCGGGGAGCTGTTTTTT. Encoded protein: CAITNRQGGMNTGELFF. The chain has TRBV10-3 and TRBJ2-2, with 7 bases lining up with TRBD1. This CDR3 is built from 17 residues. CDR1 is ENHRY, CDR2 SYGVKD, per germline. V was clipped by 7 bases and J by 1 base; unmatched bases: 12.

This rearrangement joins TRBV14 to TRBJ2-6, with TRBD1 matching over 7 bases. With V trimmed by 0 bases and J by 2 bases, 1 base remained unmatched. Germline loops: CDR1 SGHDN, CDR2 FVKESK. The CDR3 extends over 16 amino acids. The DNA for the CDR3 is TGTGCCAGCAGCCAAGATCAGGGGGCTGGGGCCAACGTCCTGACTTTC. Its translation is CASSQDQGAGANVLTF.

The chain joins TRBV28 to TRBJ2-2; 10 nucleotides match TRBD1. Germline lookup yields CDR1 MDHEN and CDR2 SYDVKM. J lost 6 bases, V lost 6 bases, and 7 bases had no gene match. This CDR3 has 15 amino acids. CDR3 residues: CASRGRDRGPGELFF. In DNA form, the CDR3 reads TGTGCCAGCAGAGGAAGGGACAGGGGCCCCGGGGAGCTGTTTTTT.

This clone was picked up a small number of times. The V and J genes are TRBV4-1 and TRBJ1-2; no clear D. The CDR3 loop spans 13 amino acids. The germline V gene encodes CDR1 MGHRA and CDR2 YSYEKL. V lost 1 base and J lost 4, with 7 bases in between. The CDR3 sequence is CASSQGETYGYTF. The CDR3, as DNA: TGCGCCAGCAGCCAAGGGGAGACCTATGGCTACACCTTC.

The CDR3 is CASRGPYTF. The CDR3 region has the DNA TGTGCCAGCAGGGGCCCCTACACCTTC. This chain uses TRBV5-8 with TRBJ1-2; D is ambiguous. CDR1 is SGHTS, CDR2 YDEGEE, per germline. This CDR3 has 9 residues. V was clipped by 5 bases and J by 10 bases, with 6 bases between them.

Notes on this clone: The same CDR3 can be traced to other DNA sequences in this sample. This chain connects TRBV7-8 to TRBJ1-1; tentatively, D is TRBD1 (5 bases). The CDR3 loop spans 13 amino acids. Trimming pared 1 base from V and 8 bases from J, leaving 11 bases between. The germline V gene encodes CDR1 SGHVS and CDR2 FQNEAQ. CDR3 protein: CASSLGGGSEAFF. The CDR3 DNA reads TGTGCCAGCAGCTTAGGGGGCGGCTCCGAAGCTTTCTTT.

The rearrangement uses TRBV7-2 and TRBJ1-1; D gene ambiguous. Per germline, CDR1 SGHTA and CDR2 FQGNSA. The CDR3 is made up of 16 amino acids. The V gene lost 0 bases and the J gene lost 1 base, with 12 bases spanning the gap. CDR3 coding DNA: TGTGCCAGCAGCTTAGCGTATGGCTCTTCGAACACTGAAGCTTTCTTT. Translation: CASSLAYGSSNTEAFF.